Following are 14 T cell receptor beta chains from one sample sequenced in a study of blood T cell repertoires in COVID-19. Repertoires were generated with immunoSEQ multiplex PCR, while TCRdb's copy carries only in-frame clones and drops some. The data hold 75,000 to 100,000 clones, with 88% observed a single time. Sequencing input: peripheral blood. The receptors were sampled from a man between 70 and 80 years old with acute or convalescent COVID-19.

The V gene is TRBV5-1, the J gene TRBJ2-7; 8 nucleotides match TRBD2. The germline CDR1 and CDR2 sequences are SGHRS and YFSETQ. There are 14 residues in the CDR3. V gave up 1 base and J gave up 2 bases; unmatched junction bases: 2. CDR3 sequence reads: CASSLRGLAYEQYF. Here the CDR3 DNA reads TGCGCCAGCAGCTTGCGGGGACTAGCCTACGAGCAGTACTTC.

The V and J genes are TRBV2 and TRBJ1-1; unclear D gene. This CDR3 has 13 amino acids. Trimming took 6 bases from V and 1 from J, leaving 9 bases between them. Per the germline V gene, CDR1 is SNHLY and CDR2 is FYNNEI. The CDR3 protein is CASRENGNTEAFF. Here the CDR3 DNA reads TGTGCCAGCAGGGAGAACGGGAACACTGAAGCTTTCTTT.

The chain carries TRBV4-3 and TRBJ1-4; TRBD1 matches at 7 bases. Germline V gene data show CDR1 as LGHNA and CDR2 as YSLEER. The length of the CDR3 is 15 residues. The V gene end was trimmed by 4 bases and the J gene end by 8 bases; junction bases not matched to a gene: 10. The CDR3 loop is CASSRPGPGGEKLFF. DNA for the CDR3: TGCGCCAGCAGCCGCCCGGGACCAGGGGGGGAAAAACTGTTTTTT.

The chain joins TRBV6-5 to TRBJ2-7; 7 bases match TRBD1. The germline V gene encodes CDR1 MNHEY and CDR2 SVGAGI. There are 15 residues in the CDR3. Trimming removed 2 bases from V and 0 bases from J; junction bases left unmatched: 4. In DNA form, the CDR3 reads TGTGCCAGCAGTTACGGGCAGGGGGTCTCCTACGAGCAGTACTTC. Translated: CASSYGQGVSYEQYF.

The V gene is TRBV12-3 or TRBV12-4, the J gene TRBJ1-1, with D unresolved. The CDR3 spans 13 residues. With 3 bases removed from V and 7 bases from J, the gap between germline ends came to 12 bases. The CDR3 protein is CASSFLGVIEAFF. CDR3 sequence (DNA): TGTGCCAGCAGTTTCTTAGGAGTGATTGAAGCTTTCTTT.

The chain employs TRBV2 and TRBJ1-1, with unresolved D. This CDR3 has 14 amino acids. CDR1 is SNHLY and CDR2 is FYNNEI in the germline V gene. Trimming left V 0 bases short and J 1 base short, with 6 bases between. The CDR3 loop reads CASSEARRNTEAFF. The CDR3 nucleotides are TGTGCCAGCAGTGAAGCGCGGAGGAACACTGAAGCTTTCTTT. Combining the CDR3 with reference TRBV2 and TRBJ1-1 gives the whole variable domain EPEVTQTPSHQVTQMGQEVILRCVPISNHLYFYWYRQILGQKVEFLVSFYNNEISEKSEIFDDQFSVERPDGSNFTLKIRSTKLEDSAMYFCASSEARRNTEAFFGQGTRLTVV.

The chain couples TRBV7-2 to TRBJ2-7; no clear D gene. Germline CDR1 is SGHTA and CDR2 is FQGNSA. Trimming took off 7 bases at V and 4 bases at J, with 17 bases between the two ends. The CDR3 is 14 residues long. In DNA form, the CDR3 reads TGTGCCAGCATCCCGCTAGGCGGTTTATACGAGCAGTACTTC. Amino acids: CASIPLGGLYEQYF. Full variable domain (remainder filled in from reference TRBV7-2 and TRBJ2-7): GAGVSQSPSNKVTEKGKDVELRCDPISGHTALYWYRQSLGQGLEFLIYFQGNSAPDKSGLPSDRFSAERTGGSVSTLTIQRTQQEDSAVYLCASIPLGGLYEQYFGPGTRLTVT.

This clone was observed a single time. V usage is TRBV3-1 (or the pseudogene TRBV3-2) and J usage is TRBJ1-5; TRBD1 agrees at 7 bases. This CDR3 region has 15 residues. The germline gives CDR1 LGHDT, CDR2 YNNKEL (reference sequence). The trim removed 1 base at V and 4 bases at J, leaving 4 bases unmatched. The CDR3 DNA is TGTGCCAGCAGCCAAGCGGGACAGCCGAATCAGCCCCAGCATTTT. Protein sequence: CASSQAGQPNQPQHF.

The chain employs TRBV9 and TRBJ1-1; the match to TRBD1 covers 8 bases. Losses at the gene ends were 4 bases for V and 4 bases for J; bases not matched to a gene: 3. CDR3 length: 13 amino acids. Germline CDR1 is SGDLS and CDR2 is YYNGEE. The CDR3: CASSPRGLTEAFF. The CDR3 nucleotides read TGTGCCAGCAGCCCCAGGGGGCTCACTGAAGCTTTCTTT.

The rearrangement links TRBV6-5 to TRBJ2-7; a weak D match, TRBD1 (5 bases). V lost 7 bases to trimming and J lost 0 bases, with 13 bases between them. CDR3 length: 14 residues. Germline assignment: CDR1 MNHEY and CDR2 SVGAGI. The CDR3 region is CASTFRAISYEQYF. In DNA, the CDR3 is TGTGCCAGCACGTTCAGGGCCATCTCCTACGAGCAGTACTTC.

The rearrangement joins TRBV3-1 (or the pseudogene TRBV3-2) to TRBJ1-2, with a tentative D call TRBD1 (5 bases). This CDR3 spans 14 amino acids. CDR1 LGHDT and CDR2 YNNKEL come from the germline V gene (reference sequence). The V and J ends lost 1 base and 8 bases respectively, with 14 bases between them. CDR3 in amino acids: CASSQATGQGGYTF. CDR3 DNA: TGTGCCAGCAGCCAAGCCACCGGGCAGGGAGGCTACACCTTC.

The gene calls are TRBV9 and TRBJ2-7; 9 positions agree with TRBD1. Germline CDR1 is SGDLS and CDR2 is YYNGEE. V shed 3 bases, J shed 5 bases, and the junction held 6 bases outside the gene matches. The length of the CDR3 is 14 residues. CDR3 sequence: CASSGTGAINEQYF. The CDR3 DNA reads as TGTGCCAGCAGCGGGACAGGGGCGATCAACGAGCAGTACTTC.

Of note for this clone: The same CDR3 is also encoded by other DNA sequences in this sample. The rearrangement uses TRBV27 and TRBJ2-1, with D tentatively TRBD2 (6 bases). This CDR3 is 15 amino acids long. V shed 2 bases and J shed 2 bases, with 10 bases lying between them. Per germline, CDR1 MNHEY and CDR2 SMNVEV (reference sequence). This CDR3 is CASSLDRETYNEQFF. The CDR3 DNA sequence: TGTGCCAGCAGTTTAGACCGGGAGACCTACAATGAGCAGTTCTTC.

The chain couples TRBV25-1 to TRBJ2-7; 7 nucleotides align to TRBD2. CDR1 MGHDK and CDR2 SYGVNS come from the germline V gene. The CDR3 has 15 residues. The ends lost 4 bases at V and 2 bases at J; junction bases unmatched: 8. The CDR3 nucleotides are TGTGCCAGCAGTGCCGGGGGGATTCTAACCTACGAGCAGTACTTC. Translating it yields CASSAGGILTYEQYF.